The present entry profiles one TCR beta chain with its context. The table came from immunoSEQ multiplex PCR; TCRdb's copy has only in-frame clones and leaves some out. The sample has tens of thousands of clones, about 90% seen once. The germline gives CDR1 SGHNT, CDR2 YYREEE (reference sequence). The CDR3 length is 15 residues. Trimming removed 2 bases from V and 4 bases from J, with 14 bases in between. This sample was taken from a study of T cell changes during pregnancy in multiple sclerosis. This chain joins TRBV5-4 and TRBJ2-3; D unresolved. The sequenced sample was peripheral blood, obtained in the second trimester of pregnancy. This clonotype was sampled from a female donor in good health, enrolled as a control in a pregnancy study. The CDR3 bases are TGTGCCAGCAGCTTACGGCGGTCGGAAGCAGATACGCAGTATTTT. Residues: CASSLRRSEADTQYF.